The following is a TCR beta chain sequence with its context. Antigen: not known. One end of the junction fails to match germline, which may point to a read error. With the Oncomine TCR Beta short-read assay, DNA from cultured CD4+ T cells was sequenced. TCRdb re-derived calls from the PCR reads in MiXCR, one entry per CDR3 protein. Among about 20,000 distinct CDR3 sequences listed, just under 45% were seen once. This record belongs to a study of vaccination and CD4 T cells after COVID-19. On the study more broadly: Convalescent donors totaled six males and four females, including two who were Hispanic.

Specified treatment: roughly 10-day PBMC culture with coronavirus spike peptide pools or control peptides (ViraFEST assay). This CDR3 region has 15 residues. The germline V gene encodes CDR1 SNHLY and CDR2 FYNNEI. The chain carries TRBV2 and TRBJ1-5; 10 nucleotides align to TRBD1. Material: CD4+ T cells from blood, cultured in vitro. This receptor was identified in a human donor who had recovered from COVID-19. The CDR3 DNA reads TGTGCCAGCAGAGAAGACAGGGGGCTTAATCAGCCCCAGCATTTT. Its protein product is CASREDRGLNQPQHF.